Following are 8 T cell receptor beta chains from one sample sequenced in a study of blood T cell repertoires in COVID-19. Libraries were prepared by immunoSEQ multiplex PCR; TCRdb keeps only in-frame clonotypes and omits some of them. The table lists about 150,000 clones, approximately 86% of them singletons. The sequenced sample was peripheral blood. The receptors shown here come from a woman of 80 years or more with active or convalescent COVID-19.

This chain links TRBV18 with TRBJ1-1; 10 positions match TRBD1. The CDR3 has 15 residues. V was clipped by 3 bases and J by 7 bases; unmatched bases: 8. Germline loops: CDR1 KGHSH, CDR2 LQKENI. The CDR3 spells CASSPTTGGGIEAFF. CDR3 sequence (DNA): TGTGCCAGCTCACCGACGACAGGGGGCGGTATTGAAGCTTTCTTT.

The rearrangement joins TRBV7-3 to TRBJ2-5, with D unclear. The CDR3 totals 15 residues. V lost 5 bases to trimming and J lost 5 bases, with 18 bases between them. In germline, CDR1 is SGHTA, CDR2 FQGTGA. CDR3 DNA sequence: TGTGCCAGCAGCGCCCGTCACTCGGAGACGGAGACCCAGTACTTC. Amino acid sequence: CASSARHSETETQYF. The variable domain in full, with the rest retrieved from reference TRBV7-3 and TRBJ2-5, is GAGVSQTPSNKVTEKGKYVELRCDPISGHTALYWYRQSLGQGPEFLIYFQGTGAADDSGLPNDRFFAVRPEGSVSTLKIQRTERGDSAVYLCASSARHSETETQYFGPGTRLLVL.

The rearrangement uses TRBV30 and TRBJ2-5; D is uncertain. The germline gives CDR1 GTSNPN, CDR2 SVGIG (reference sequence). The V end was cut by 1 base, the J end by 4 bases, with 10 bases between. The CDR3 is made up of 13 amino acids. The CDR3 sequence: CAWSGTSGETQYF. In DNA form, the CDR3 reads TGTGCCTGGAGTGGAACTTCAGGAGAGACCCAGTACTTC.

The V and J genes are TRBV19 and TRBJ1-5; 7 positions agree with TRBD1. Germline assignment: CDR1 LNHDA and CDR2 SQIVND (reference sequence). Germline trimming cut 4 bases from V and 3 bases from J; bases unmatched to any gene: 12. The CDR3 is 17 amino acids. The CDR3 nucleotides are TGTGCCAGTAGTACCTGGGACAGTTTTCACGACAATCAGCCCCAGCATTTT. Translation gives CASSTWDSFHDNQPQHF.

In this sample, this clone turned up once. The gene calls are TRBV7-3 and TRBJ1-1; D call uncertain. V gave up 5 bases and J gave up 3 bases, with 10 bases separating them. This CDR3 spans 13 amino acids. Germline-derived CDR1 and CDR2 are SGHTA and FQGTGA. The CDR3 DNA sequence: TGTGCCAGCAGCCCCCATCGGGACACTGAAGCTTTCTTT. Translation gives CASSPHRDTEAFF.

The chain uses TRBV19 and TRBJ1-1, with no clear D. Per the germline V gene, CDR1 is LNHDA and CDR2 is SQIVND (reference sequence). The V gene lost 6 bases and the J gene lost 0 bases, with 14 bases spanning the gap. CDR3 size: 15 residues. This chain's CDR3 is CASSDIAGMNTEAFF. The CDR3 DNA reads as TGTGCCAGTAGCGACATCGCGGGGATGAACACTGAAGCTTTCTTT.

The chain links TRBV9 to TRBJ2-3; 12 bases match TRBD2. The CDR3 runs 16 residues. V lost 5 bases to trimming and J lost 5 bases; unmatched junction nucleotides: 9. The germline V gene encodes CDR1 SGDLS and CDR2 YYNGEE. The CDR3 protein is CASSRAPSGGGDTQYF. The CDR3 DNA reads TGTGCCAGCAGTAGGGCCCCTAGCGGGGGGGGAGATACGCAGTATTTT.

The chain joins TRBV6-1 to TRBJ2-1, with unresolved D. CDR1 and CDR2 from the germline V gene are MNHNS and SASEGT. V lost 3 bases to trimming and J lost 1 base, with 13 bases between them. The CDR3 contains 16 residues. CDR3 protein: CASSDRVSRSYNEQFF. The CDR3 nucleotides are TGTGCCAGCAGTGATCGTGTTTCCCGGTCCTACAATGAGCAGTTCTTC.